This T cell receptor (beta chain) was documented in a study of blood T cell repertoires in COVID-19. Background on the study: The cDNA or gDNA used as material had been derived from T cells, B-cell-depleted T cells, or PBMCs.

TCRdb's copy holds only in-frame clones and misses some; the assay was immunoSEQ multiplex PCR. In the table there are more than 300,000 clones, roughly 90% of which are singletons. Individuals aged about 18 to 100 years were recruited from about two dozen US areas. Cohorts were based on clinical histories the participants reported. A case of COVID-19 had been met by exposed participants within 2 weeks before study entry. V dropped 5 bases and J dropped 7; count of bases not matched to a gene: 7. CDR1 is SGHNT, CDR2 YENEEA, per germline. The length of the CDR3 is 15 residues. The chain employs TRBV11-3 and TRBJ2-2; 10 bases align to TRBD2. Sequenced sample: PBMCs or T cells enriched from blood (not recorded which). This TCR came from a woman aged 40 to 50 who had been exposed to COVID-19. CDR3 amino acids: CASSPGTSVGGELFF. The DNA of the CDR3 is TGTGCCAGCAGCCCCGGGACTAGCGTGGGCGGGGAGCTGTTTTTT.